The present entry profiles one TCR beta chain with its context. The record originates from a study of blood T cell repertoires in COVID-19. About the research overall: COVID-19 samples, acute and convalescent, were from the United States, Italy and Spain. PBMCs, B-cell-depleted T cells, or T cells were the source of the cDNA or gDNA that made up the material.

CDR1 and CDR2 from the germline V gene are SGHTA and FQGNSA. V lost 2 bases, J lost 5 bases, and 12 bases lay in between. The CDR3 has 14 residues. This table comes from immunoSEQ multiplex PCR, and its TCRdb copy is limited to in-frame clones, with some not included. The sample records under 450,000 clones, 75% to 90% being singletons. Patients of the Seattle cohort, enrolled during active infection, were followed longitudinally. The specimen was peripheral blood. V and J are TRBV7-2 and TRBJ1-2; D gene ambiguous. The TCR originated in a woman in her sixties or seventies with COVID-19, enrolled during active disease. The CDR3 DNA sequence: TGTGCCAGCAGCTTATATACGCCGGAGTATGGCTACACCTTC. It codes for CASSLYTPEYGYTF.